Shown below are 8 T cell receptor beta chains from a single sample sequenced in a study of early T cells in non-severe SARS-CoV-2 infection. TCRdb reprocessed the 5' RACE reads via MiXCR and lists one record per CDR3 protein. This table holds 90,000 to 130,000 distinct CDR3 sequences, roughly an eighth found once. The specimen sequenced was whole blood. Source of these receptors: an adult who was a healthcare worker with PCR-confirmed SARS-CoV-2 infection or an uninfected control (not recorded which).

The chain is built from TRBV12-3 or TRBV12-4 and TRBJ1-1, with 7 positions matching TRBD1. The CDR3 is 14 residues long. Unmatched junction bases numbered 4, after V lost 6 bases and J lost 0 bases. The CDR3 DNA is TGTGCCAGCAGGTACAGGGGCATGAACACTGAAGCTTTCTTT. Translating it yields CASRYRGMNTEAFF.

V and J are TRBV11-2 and TRBJ1-3; no clear D gene. CDR1 SGHAT and CDR2 FQNNGV come from the germline V gene. The V and J ends lost 5 bases and 4 bases respectively, with 12 bases between them. There are 14 residues in the CDR3. This CDR3 is CASSPPFSGNTIYF. CDR3 coding DNA: TGTGCCAGCAGCCCCCCCTTCTCGGGAAACACCATATATTTT.

J is TRBJ2-2 and V is TRBV9; 10 bases line up with TRBD1. Trimming removed 3 bases from V and 2 bases from J; junction bases left unmatched: 4. The CDR3 loop spans 16 amino acids. The germline gives CDR1 SGDLS, CDR2 YYNGEE. CDR3 sequence (DNA): TGTGCCAGCAGCGGGGGACAGGGGCCTAACACCGGGGAGCTGTTTTTT. Its protein product is CASSGGQGPNTGELFF.

The chain combines TRBV7-6 with TRBJ2-5, with TRBD2 matching over 10 bases. The V gene end was trimmed by 1 base and the J gene end by 2 bases; junction bases not matched to a gene: 7. This CDR3 contains 17 residues. Per germline, CDR1 SGHVS and CDR2 FNYEAQ. DNA of the CDR3: TGTGCCAGCAGCTTAGGTAGCGGGAGGCCCCCACAAGAGACCCAGTACTTC. Its protein is CASSLGSGRPPQETQYF. The complete variable domain, with remaining parts taken from reference TRBV7-6 and TRBJ2-5, reads GAGVSQSPRYKVTKRGQDVALRCDPISGHVSLYWYRQALGQGPEFLTYFNYEAQQDKSGLPNDRFSAERPEGSISTLTIQRTEQRDSAMYRCASSLGSGRPPQETQYFGPGTRLLVL.

A few counts support this clonotype. This chain connects TRBV28 to TRBJ2-1, with D perhaps TRBD1 or TRBD2 (5 bases each). The germline CDR1 and CDR2 sequences are MDHEN and SYDVKM. Trimming shortened V by 6 bases and J by 13 bases, and 13 bases separated the two germline ends. The length of the CDR3 is 11 residues. This chain's CDR3 is CASSSRGPQFF. DNA of the CDR3: TGTGCCAGCAGCTCCCGGGGACCTCAGTTCTTC.

The V gene is TRBV5-1, the J gene TRBJ1-4; D is unclear. Looked up from germline, CDR1 is SGHRS and CDR2 is YFSETQ. The CDR3 consists of 18 residues. Trimming shortened V by 0 bases and J by 8 bases, and 23 bases separated the two germline ends. As DNA, the CDR3 is TGCGCCAGCAGCTTGGTCGGGGAGCCTATTCGCATGAACGAAAAACTGTTTTTT. This gives the protein CASSLVGEPIRMNEKLFF.

The chain carries TRBV7-8 and TRBJ2-3; no firm D call. The germline V gene encodes CDR1 SGHVS and CDR2 FQNEAQ. V lost 1 base, J lost 4 bases, and 6 bases lay in between. The CDR3 is 13 amino acids. Here the CDR3 reads CASSLGGSDTQYF. Written as DNA, the CDR3 is TGTGCCAGCAGCTTAGGCGGATCAGATACGCAGTATTTT.

The V call is TRBV7-9, the J call TRBJ2-4, with D perhaps matching TRBD2 (7 bases). This CDR3 spans 17 amino acids. Trimming shortened V by 0 bases and J by 0 bases, and 12 bases separated the two germline ends. CDR1 is SEHNR, CDR2 FQNEAQ, per germline (reference sequence). CDR3 region: CASSLAAGALAKNIQYF. The CDR3 nucleotides are TGTGCCAGCAGCTTAGCGGCGGGGGCCCTAGCCAAAAACATTCAGTACTTC.